This T cell receptor (beta chain) was observed in a study of cytomegalovirus exposure and HLA in healthy donors. Clones were read by immunoSEQ multiplex PCR, and TCRdb kept only the in-frame ones, dropping some. The repertoire consists of 110,000 or so clones, with roughly nine tenths occurring once and the leading ten covering about 4.1%. Study-wide results and caveats: A few chains linked to CMV were shown in vitro to be specific for CMV antigens.

This clone was counted once. Its specificity is unknown. Germline V gene lookup returns CDR1 SNHLY and CDR2 FYNNEI. Trimming removed 8 bases from V and 5 bases from J; junction bases left unmatched: 5. This CDR3 region has 13 residues. This receptor was taken from a man younger than 30 in good health and CMV-seropositive. V gene TRBV2 combines with J gene TRBJ2-5; 10 bases are shared with TRBD1. The sequencing input was PBMCs. The CDR3 region has the DNA TGTGCCAGCGGCGACAGGGGGCCGGAGACCCAGTACTTC. Encoded protein: CASGDRGPETQYF.